This T cell receptor (beta chain) was found in a study of regulatory T cells in long-lasting Graves disease. Indicated time point: persistent/refractory GD, antithyroid drugs over 5 years with positive TRAb. TCR sequences were obtained from RNA taken from PBMCs. Libraries of TCR beta came from iRepertoire HTBI primers plus Arm-PCR of CDR3 regions. TCRdb analysed the multiplex PCR reads with MiXCR anew, one entry per CDR3 protein. The sample includes 300,000 to 500,000 distinct CDR3 sequences, 20% to 25% seen only once; the top ten take around 21%. Germline V CDR1 and CDR2: SNHLY, FYNNEI. The CDR3 sequence is 16 residues long. V shed 7 bases and J 6 bases; nucleotides not matched to a gene: 15.

The J gene is TRBJ2-1, the V gene TRBV2; TRBD1 matches 7 bases. The receptor was isolated from a female donor with Graves disease. The sample was peripheral blood mononuclear cells (PBMCs), taken when the disease was refractory, from a patient treated with antithyroid drugs. The chain's CDR3 is CASNIPETGSPNEQFF. Written as DNA, the CDR3 is TGTGCCAGCAATATCCCTGAGACAGGGTCCCCCAATGAGCAGTTCTTC.